This TCR beta chain emerged from a study of beta chain features in type 1 diabetes (dated by TCRdb to between 2018 and 2020). As for the study more broadly: Patients and healthy donors did not differ in mean age, gender distribution, total cell number or subset yield. Naive and central memory subsets were obtained from all 30 or so donors, but regulatory and stem cell-like memory subsets were isolated from only 8 patients and about eight healthy donors. In the study, recently diagnosed type 1 diabetes patients and matched healthy donors were compared on the TCRB repertoires of their sorted circulating CD4+ T cell subsets. A total of around 100 million sorted cells were examined across all samples, and RNA yield correlated strongly with the number of cells per subset. General study outcomes and caveats: PCR might favor shorter templates, but patient and control samples were amplified and corrected together, so any skew would affect both groups equally. A moderate but significant shortening of TCRB CDR3 length was observed in type 1 diabetes patients in all four CD4+ subsets. Because cDNA was sequenced instead of genomic DNA, highly expressing activated cells could be over-represented, though the groups showed no difference in activation or CD3 levels. The naive, central memory and regulatory TCRB repertoires appeared to resemble one another more closely among patients than among healthy donors. Patients with type 1 diabetes made fewer insertions and deleted more nucleotides at VDJ recombination sites, implying thymic rearrangement abnormalities. HLA sub-analyses involved small numbers of individuals, so any influence of HLA type on TCRB rearrangement remained unresolved.

CDR1 and CDR2, looked up from the germline V gene, are MNHEY and SVGAGI. The CDR3 measures 15 amino acids from cysteine to phenylalanine. The DNA shown is the 45-base CDR3, in frame from base 1. V has 4 bases trimmed and J has 4 bases trimmed; junction bases matching no gene number 10. On this clone: Its cognate antigen has yet to be identified. Qualities for individual bases were not recorded, and no much larger clone is one base off.

The entire amount of isolated RNA was reverse transcribed using the High Capacity cDNA Reverse Transcription Kit, so the sequenced TCRB transcripts were expressed ones. Deep immunoSEQ sequencing was applied to naive, central memory and regulatory T cell samples, giving an average of about 3.8 million total reads per sample. Sorted cells were lysed in RLT buffer, and RNA was extracted using DNase-treated RNeasy Micro or Mini kits according to cell number. Each cell subset was processed separately to prevent cross-contamination, with patient and healthy donor samples processed together. Using the immunoSEQ multiplex PCR, TCRB sequences were amplified from cDNA into 87-bp fragments spanning the CDR3 region. Sequencing of the amplicons was done on the Illumina HiSeq platform. In the source study's methods: PCR bias was computationally corrected using synthetic template baselines, reads within Hamming distance 2 were collapsed, and singletons that could not be merged were discarded. By aligning reads against IMGT, V, D and J genes, CDR3 length, and insertions or deletions at six rearrangement sites were assigned. Within each subset, clonotype counts were normalized to the number of sorted cells before true diversity and Gini coefficients were calculated with the tcR R package. The overlap coefficient, calculated on TCRB nucleotide sequences, was used to quantify repertoire sharing. Out-of-frame TCRB sequences from naive cells were analyzed as a proxy for the pre-selection repertoire. TCRdb limited this immuneACCESS table to in-frame rearrangements with V and J called. A share of clones is missing; checked studies link under half to unresolved V genes, and the rest is unexplained. D and trimming come from the DNA, and the V and J calls and clone size come from that table. This sample comprises 200,000 to 250,000 clones, approximately 15% of them detected only once. The top ten hold approximately 0.02% of the sample.

From each donor, a single peripheral blood sample of around 0.12 L on average was drawn into heparinised tubes. Naive, central memory, regulatory and stem cell-like memory CD4+ T cells were sorted on a BD FACSAria II using a panel including CD45RO, CCR7, CD25, CD127, CD95 and CD27. Every sorted population had a purity above 98%. PBMCs were isolated right away by Lymphoprep density gradient centrifugation and were stained directly, without culture. So that batch effects would be minimized, each experiment stained and sorted samples in pairs, pairing one healthy donor with one patient. Recombination joined TRBV6-5 with TRBJ2-7; 7 nucleotides in the junction match TRBD2. The sequencing input was naive CD4+ T cells from blood. The cell subset or site label on this specimen signifies: true naive CD4+ T cells. This receptor was obtained from a man aged 25 to 40 with type 1 diabetes. The CDR3 region has the sequence CASSLSGGSWYEQYF. The DNA sequence is TGTGCCAGCAGTTTGTCTGGCGGGAGTTGGTACGAGCAGTACTTC.